These 23 T cell receptor beta chains originate from one sample sequenced in a study of neurological immune-mediated disorders. TCRdb called the 5' RACE reads again in MiXCR, with one record for every CDR3 protein. Of about 62,000 distinct CDR3 sequences detected, under 5.5% appear once; the ten largest clones hold approximately 3.2%. Specimen: PBMCs. These receptors were collected from a woman between 50 and 59 years old with multiple sclerosis.

This clonotype has ten or more counts. A read error may produce the germline difference seen at one junction end. J is TRBJ2-1 and V is TRBV7-7; 9 bases match TRBD1. This CDR3 contains 13 residues. Germline V gives CDR1 SSHAT, CDR2 FNYEAQ (reference sequence). The CDR3 reads CASSRDREDEQFF. The DNA of the CDR3 is TGTGCTAGCAGCCGGGACAGGGAGGATGAGCAGTTCTTC.

This clonotype has a count of ten or more. The chain couples TRBV7-9 to TRBJ1-4; D is perhaps TRBD1 (6 bases). Germline CDR1 SEHNR, CDR2 FQNEAQ (reference sequence). Deletions cut 4 bases from V and 4 bases from J, with 10 bases between. The CDR3 covers 14 residues. CDR3 protein: CASSSDSYNEKLFF. Here the CDR3 DNA reads TGTGCCAGCAGCTCGGACAGCTATAATGAAAAACTGTTTTTT. The full variable domain, in which reference TRBV7-9 and TRBJ1-4 provide the parts outside the CDR3, is DTGVSQNPRHKITKRGQNVTFRCDPISEHNRLYWYRQTLGQGPEFLTYFQNEAQLEKSRLLSDRFSAERPKGSFSTLEIQRTEQGDSAMYLCASSSDSYNEKLFFGSGTQLSVL.

Many counts were recorded for this clonotype. The chain links TRBV20-1 to TRBJ2-3; 7 nucleotides agree with TRBD2. With V trimmed by 0 bases and J by 0 bases, 6 bases remained unmatched. The germline V gene encodes CDR1 DFQATT and CDR2 SNEGSKA (reference sequence). The length of the CDR3 is 16 residues. The CDR3 region is CSARDRSGVSTDTQYF. The CDR3 nucleotides read TGCAGTGCTAGAGATCGCAGCGGGGTGAGCACAGATACGCAGTATTTT.

This clonotype was detected many times. The chain joins TRBV12-3 or TRBV12-4 to TRBJ1-4; D may be TRBD1 (5 bases). Trimming stripped 5 bases from V and 7 bases from J, with 14 bases between. The CDR3 contains 14 residues. CDR3 residues: CASSLSQGSEKLFF. CDR3 DNA sequence: TGTGCCAGCAGTCTTTCCCAGGGAAGTGAAAAACTGTTTTTT.

This clonotype was seen many times. The V call is TRBV5-1, the J call TRBJ1-6; 8 bases line up with TRBD1. Germline V gives CDR1 SGHRS, CDR2 YFSETQ. The CDR3 runs to 16 residues. The V gene end was trimmed by 4 bases and the J gene end by 7 bases; junction bases not matched to a gene: 10. Here the CDR3 DNA reads TGCGCCAGCAGCCGGATTCCGGGACAGGCGAATTCACCCCTCCACTTT. This gives the protein CASSRIPGQANSPLHF.

This clonotype occurred many times. The CDR3 loop reads CSARVGVSNQPQHF. CDR3 sequence (DNA): TGCAGTGCTAGGGTAGGGGTTAGCAATCAGCCCCAGCATTTT. The chain couples TRBV20-1 to TRBJ1-5; possible D gene TRBD1, 5 bases. Germline V gives CDR1 DFQATT, CDR2 SNEGSKA (reference sequence). V was cut by 3 bases and J by 0 bases, with 9 bases left in between. CDR3 length: 14 amino acids.

This clonotype was detected ten times or more. The chain joins TRBV7-9 to TRBJ2-3; D is unresolved. This CDR3 is 13 amino acids long. Germline V gives CDR1 SEHNR, CDR2 FQNEAQ (reference sequence). V was trimmed by 5 bases and J by 0 bases, leaving 6 bases between them. The CDR3 nucleotides read TGTGCCAGCAGCCCGGCTAGCACAGATACGCAGTATTTT. It is translated as CASSPASTDTQYF.

This clonotype was counted at least ten times. This sequence joins TRBV5-5 and TRBJ2-5; D remains unclear. V was cut by 4 bases and J by 5 bases, with 9 bases left in between. CDR3 size: 12 residues. Germline V gene lookup returns CDR1 SGHKS and CDR2 YYEKEE (reference sequence). CDR3 DNA sequence: TGTGCCAGCAGCAAGGCCCTGGAGACCCAGTACTTC. It yields the protein CASSKALETQYF. The full variable domain, its missing parts supplied by reference TRBV5-5 and TRBJ2-5, is DAGVTQSPTHLIKTRGQQVTLRCSPISGHKSVSWYQQVLGQGPQFIFQYYEKEERGRGNFPDRFSARQFPNYSSELNVNALLLGDSALYLCASSKALETQYFGPGTRLLVL.

This clonotype was counted at least ten times. This chain uses TRBV29-1 with TRBJ1-1; possible D gene TRBD1, 5 bases. V lost 0 bases to trimming and J lost 8 bases, with 19 bases between them. CDR3 size: 15 residues. CDR1 is SQVTM and CDR2 is ANQGSEA in the germline V gene. CDR3 nucleotides: TGCAGCGTTGAAGATCGTAAGGGAATAGAGGGGGAAGCTTTCTTT. Its protein product is CSVEDRKGIEGEAFF.

This clonotype was seen only a few times. The junction shows a germline mismatch at one end, possibly a read error. This chain connects TRBV5-1 to TRBJ1-5; D is uncertain. The V gene's germline CDR1 is SGHRS and CDR2 YFSETQ. The CDR3 length is 13 residues. CDR3 DNA sequence: TGCGCCAGCAGCTTGGATTCGGGTCAGCCCCAGAATTTT. Encoded protein: CASSLDSGQPQNF.

This clonotype appeared many times. V is TRBV12-5 and J is TRBJ2-2; D possibly uses TRBD1 or TRBD2 (5 bases each). Germline V gives CDR1 LGHNT, CDR2 FRNRAP. Deletions cut 0 bases from V and 5 bases from J, with 16 bases between. The CDR3 runs 17 residues. The CDR3 sequence: CASGLVTTHGATGELFF. The DNA of the CDR3 is TGTGCTAGTGGTTTGGTAACTACGCACGGGGCGACCGGGGAGCTGTTTTTT.

In this sample, this clonotype turned up many times. The CDR3 loop is CASISRTEYYVNTEAFF. In nucleotides, the CDR3 is TGTGCCAGCATCAGTCGGACAGAGTATTATGTGAACACTGAAGCTTTCTTT. The V call is TRBV12-3 or TRBV12-4, the J call TRBJ1-1; perhaps TRBD1 as D (6 bases). Trimming pared 7 bases from V and 0 bases from J, leaving 21 bases between. The CDR3 is 17 amino acids.

There are many counts of this clonotype. This rearrangement joins TRBV2 to TRBJ2-5; the D is unclear. V lost 6 bases, J lost 2 bases, and 7 bases lay in between. Germline CDR1 reads SNHLY; CDR2 reads FYNNEI. The CDR3 totals 12 residues. CDR3 nucleotides: TGTGCCAGCAGATACGGTCAAGAGACCCAGTACTTC. Translation: CASRYGQETQYF.

In this sample, this clonotype turned up many times. The V and J genes are TRBV15 and TRBJ2-1; 8 bases are shared with TRBD2. CDR1 is LNHNV, CDR2 YYDKDF, per germline (reference sequence). This CDR3 has 17 amino acids. V lost 0 bases to trimming and J lost 4 bases; unmatched junction nucleotides: 8. CDR3 bases: TGTGCCACCAGCAGAGATACCATAGCGGGGTTGTACAATGAGCAGTTCTTC. This encodes CATSRDTIAGLYNEQFF.

Comment on this clonotype: The junction does not match germline at one end; this may be a read error. This sequence joins TRBV18 and TRBJ1-5; D gene ambiguous. The CDR3 has 14 residues. Germline V lookup: CDR1 KGHSH, CDR2 LQKENI. The CDR3 DNA is TGTGCCAGCACTGCTGGGCCTCGCAATCAGCCCCAGAATTTT. Its protein product is CASTAGPRNQPQNF.

To note about this clonotype: Lacking the conserved final phenylalanine or tryptophan, this CDR3 likely reflects a read error. The V gene is TRBV5-1, the J gene TRBJ2-5; 10 bases are a match to TRBD2. This CDR3 region has 18 residues. V trimming: 0 bases; J trimming: 1 base; junction bases outside the gene matches: 9. Germline CDR1 is SGHRS and CDR2 is YFSETQ. In DNA, the CDR3 is TGCGCCAGCAGCTTGGGAAATAGCGGGGGGACCTTCCAAGAGACCCAGTACTAC. Its protein is CASSLGNSGGTFQETQYY.

This clonotype occurred many times. The rearrangement joins TRBV7-9 to TRBJ2-1, with no clear D. V lost 6 bases, J lost 5 bases, and 8 bases lay in between. Germline V CDR1 and CDR2: SEHNR, FQNEAQ (reference sequence). The CDR3 loop spans 12 amino acids. The CDR3 sequence: CASRAPNNEQFF. CDR3 DNA: TGTGCCAGCAGAGCCCCAAACAATGAGCAGTTCTTC.

This clonotype has at least ten counts. CDR3 in amino acids: CASSPGTGNIQYF. In nucleotides, the CDR3 is TGTGCCAGCAGCCCCGGAACAGGGAACATTCAGTACTTC. The chain joins TRBV7-3 to TRBJ2-4; D is perhaps TRBD1 (6 bases). There are 13 residues in the CDR3. Germline values: CDR1 SGHTA, CDR2 FQGTGA. The V gene lost 5 bases and the J gene lost 7 bases, with 12 bases spanning the gap.

At least ten counts were recorded for this clonotype. The chain is built from TRBV7-9 and TRBJ1-3; D is perhaps TRBD1 (6 bases). Germline lookup yields CDR1 SEHNR and CDR2 FQNEAQ (reference sequence). There are 12 residues in the CDR3. The V and J ends lost 9 bases and 6 bases respectively, with 12 bases between them. CDR3 nucleotides: TGTGCCAGTGCGGGGGCTGTAAACACCATATATTTT. It specifies CASAGAVNTIYF.

This clonotype was found many times. The chain carries TRBV7-9 and TRBJ2-1, with 8 bases fitting TRBD2. The V gene's germline CDR1 is SEHNR and CDR2 FQNEAQ (reference sequence). The CDR3 is made up of 15 amino acids. Germline trimming cut 5 bases from V and 3 bases from J; bases unmatched to any gene: 6. The DNA for the CDR3 is TGTGCCAGCAGCACGAGCGGGGGACGCTACAATGAGCAGTTCTTC. This translates into CASSTSGGRYNEQFF.

This clonotype was observed at least ten times. The chain uses TRBV12-3 or TRBV12-4 and TRBJ2-1, with a weak D call TRBD1 (5 bases). CDR3 length equals 13 residues. Trimming removed 1 base at V and 9 bases at J, with 10 bases between. CDR3: CASSLGGDSEQFF. Written as DNA, the CDR3 is TGTGCCAGCAGTTTAGGAGGTGACAGTGAGCAGTTCTTC.

The table lists this clonotype with many counts. This chain uses TRBV20-1 with TRBJ1-2, with 8 bases lining up with TRBD1. Germline V lookup: CDR1 DFQATT, CDR2 SNEGSKA (reference sequence). The length of the CDR3 is 12 residues. With 6 bases clipped from V and 5 bases from J, the junction kept 5 bases outside the gene matches. In DNA form, the CDR3 reads TGCAGTGCCAGGGGACAGGATTATGGCTACACCTTC. It yields the protein CSARGQDYGYTF.

J is TRBJ2-3 and V is TRBV7-2, with a possible D match to TRBD2 (7 bases). This CDR3 region has 15 residues. In germline, CDR1 is SGHTA, CDR2 FQGNSA. The V and J ends lost 0 bases and 4 bases respectively, with 11 bases between them. CDR3 DNA: TGTGCCAGCAGCTTAGCGGGGGGGACATCAGATACGCAGTATTTT. Protein sequence: CASSLAGGTSDTQYF.